This T cell receptor beta chain came from a study of T cell responses to AZD1222 COVID-19 vaccine. General study points: Compared with day 0, the breadth and depth of the Spike-specific TCR repertoire rose significantly after two doses of AZD1222. Clonal diversity may have been underestimated, and the donors were mostly white British, with more females than males. A reported finding is that nearly half of spike-specific TCRs target unmutated variant regions. Repertoires were obtained only post-peak T cell response.

Per the germline V gene, CDR1 is MNHEY and CDR2 is SMNVEV (reference sequence). J gave up 7 bases and V 5 bases, and 6 bases lay outside the gene matches. This CDR3 has 13 residues. Some clones are missing from TCRdb's copy, which holds only in-frame ones; the method was immunoSEQ multiplex PCR. In the table there are 80,000 to 100,000 clones, more than 85% of which are singletons. For this clone: Antigen specificity is unknown.

The V gene is TRBV27, the J gene TRBJ1-1; 8 bases align to TRBD1. The origin of this receptor is an adult in good health. Here the sequenced sample was peripheral blood, taken on day 0 of AZD1222 vaccination. CDR3 amino acids: CASSTRQGNEAFF. CDR3 sequence (DNA): TGTGCCAGCAGTACTCGACAGGGGAATGAAGCTTTCTTT.